A single TCR beta chain is shown here with its context. The antigen is undetermined. This entry belongs to a study of quantifying T cell responses using KT2 cells. On the study more broadly: TCR alpha and beta constant-region primers primed reverse transcription of RNA.

An oligo carrying a UMI was ligated to the cDNA 3' end. The first PCR ran around 4 cycles with an equimolar RC1.1 and RC1.2 beta primer mix. TCRdb recomputed calls from the UMI-ligation and nested PCR reads with MiXCR, one row per CDR3 protein. This sample has approximately 46,000 distinct CDR3 sequences; around 10% occur once, and the top ten carry about 10%. General study results and limits: KT2 sequence counts showed saturation when very many KT2 cells were spiked in. KT2 sequences were detected down to about one KT2 cell per 100,000 PBMC.

KT2, a clone with a known TCR, was spiked into unfractionated PBMC. Source material: PBMCs spiked with cells of the T cell clone KT2. The source of this sequence is a human donor.

The CDR3 DNA reads TGCAGTGTCCAGGAGGGAGGGAATTCACCCCTCCACTTT. Amino acid sequence: CSVQEGGNSPLHF. The chain links TRBV20-1 to TRBJ1-6; no clear D gene. Germline values: CDR1 DFQATT, CDR2 SNEGSKA (reference sequence). V was trimmed by 7 bases and J by 7 bases, leaving 14 bases between them. The CDR3 is 13 amino acids.